The 15 T cell receptor beta chains presented below share a single source sample, sequenced in a study of graft-versus-host responses after intestinal transplantation. Antigens of these TCRs are unknown. Libraries were prepared by immunoSEQ multiplex PCR; TCRdb keeps only in-frame clonotypes and omits some of them. Of 75,000 to 100,000 clones in the sample, roughly 91% are singletons; the top ten hold roughly 0.49%. The specimen comprised unstimulated CD8+ T cells sorted from spleen or lymph node cells, sampled before intestinal transplant. The receptors shown here come from a human donor who received an intestinal transplant.

V and J are TRBV13 and TRBJ2-5; TRBD2 matches at 10 bases. This CDR3 is built from 16 residues. In germline, CDR1 is PRHDT, CDR2 FYEKMQ (reference sequence). Germline trimming cut 5 bases from V and 4 bases from J; bases unmatched to any gene: 10. DNA of the CDR3: TGTGCCAGCAGCCCCAGCGGGAGGGCCGGAATAGAGACCCAGTACTTC. Translation: CASSPSGRAGIETQYF.

The chain carries TRBV6-1 and TRBJ1-4; 7 bases are a match to TRBD1. The length of the CDR3 is 16 residues. With 2 bases clipped from V and 6 bases from J, the junction kept 9 bases outside the gene matches. Germline CDR1 reads MNHNS; CDR2 reads SASEGT. This chain's CDR3 is CASSERGLGTDEKLFF. The DNA for the CDR3 is TGTGCCAGCAGTGAAAGGGGGCTCGGGACGGATGAAAAACTGTTTTTT.

This rearrangement joins TRBV18 to TRBJ2-7, with TRBD2 matching 8 bases. J gave up 1 base and V 3 bases, and 8 bases lay outside the gene matches. Per germline, CDR1 KGHSH and CDR2 LQKENI. The CDR3 is made up of 16 amino acids. This chain's CDR3 is CASSPYGGLESYEQYF. The DNA for the CDR3 is TGTGCCAGCTCACCGTACGGGGGACTAGAGTCCTACGAGCAGTACTTC. Drawing the rest from reference TRBV18 and TRBJ2-7, the complete variable domain is NAGVMQNPRHLVRRRGQEARLRCSPMKGHSHVYWYRQLPEEGLKFMVYLQKENIIDESGMPKERFSAEFPKEGPSILRIQQVVRGDSAAYFCASSPYGGLESYEQYFGPGTRLTVT.

This clone was seen a single time. The chain joins TRBV7-9 to TRBJ1-3; tentatively, D is TRBD1 (5 bases). With 5 bases removed from V and 3 bases from J, the gap between germline ends came to 17 bases. Germline-derived CDR1 and CDR2 are SEHNR and FQNEAQ (reference sequence). This CDR3 spans 16 amino acids. The CDR3 nucleotides read TGTGCCAGCAGCCTAAACTCAGGGATAGGTGGAAACACCATATATTTT. It yields the protein CASSLNSGIGGNTIYF.

The chain employs TRBV6-5 and TRBJ1-2, with 8 nucleotides matching TRBD1. The CDR3 is 15 amino acids. CDR1 and CDR2 (germline): MNHEY, SVGAGI. Trimming took 2 bases from V and 2 from J; bases not matched to a gene: 4. The CDR3 DNA reads TGTGCCAGCAGTTACGGGACAGGAAACAACTATGGCTACACCTTC. Its translation: CASSYGTGNNYGYTF.

V is TRBV15 and J is TRBJ1-6, with a possible D match to TRBD1 (5 bases). Germline V lookup: CDR1 LNHNV, CDR2 YYDKDF (reference sequence). CDR3 length equals 14 residues. Trimming removed 0 bases from V and 9 bases from J, with 9 bases in between. CDR3 region: CATSRDGGISPLHF. The CDR3 nucleotides are TGTGCCACCAGCAGAGATGGGGGGATTTCACCCCTCCACTTT.

The rearrangement links TRBV28 to TRBJ2-1; TRBD2 is a possible D gene (5 bases). CDR1 and CDR2 (germline): MDHEN, SYDVKM. The germline V and J ends were trimmed by 5 bases and 10 bases, with 12 bases remaining between them. The CDR3 extends over 12 amino acids. In DNA form, the CDR3 reads TGTGCCAGCAGTCCTCTCGGGAAAGAGCAGTTCTTC. Residues: CASSPLGKEQFF.

The rearrangement links TRBV6-6 to TRBJ2-3; TRBD2 agrees at 8 bases. This CDR3 has 15 amino acids. Germline loops: CDR1 MNHNY, CDR2 SVGAGI (reference sequence). The ends lost 10 bases at V and 2 bases at J; junction bases unmatched: 11. CDR3 sequence reads: CATQRAGAYTDTQYF. The CDR3 nucleotides read TGTGCCACCCAGAGAGCGGGAGCCTACACAGATACGCAGTATTTT.

The chain employs TRBV9 and TRBJ2-3; tentatively, D is TRBD2 (6 bases). Looked up from germline, CDR1 is SGDLS and CDR2 is YYNGEE. This CDR3 region has 17 residues. V was trimmed by 0 bases and J by 4 bases, leaving 18 bases between them. CDR3 DNA: TGTGCCAGCAGCGTAGCAGTTAGCAGGGAGGAGGCAGATACGCAGTATTTT. Translating gives CASSVAVSREEADTQYF.

The chain joins TRBV6-6 to TRBJ1-5; D not certain. Germline loops: CDR1 MNHNY, CDR2 SVGAGI (reference sequence). This CDR3 comprises 14 residues. The germline V and J ends were trimmed by 6 bases and 0 bases, with 9 bases remaining between them. In DNA form, the CDR3 reads TGTGCCAGCAGGAACAGAAGTAGCAATCAGCCCCAGCATTTT. This gives the protein CASRNRSSNQPQHF.

On this clone itself: Germline is not matched at one junction end, which may reflect a read error. The V gene is TRBV4-2, the J gene TRBJ2-7; 12 bases map to TRBD2. From germline, CDR1 is LGHNA and CDR2 YNFKEQ. CDR3 length: 19 amino acids. The CDR3 sequence is CASSQEVLGLAGNSNEQYF. As DNA, the CDR3 is TGTGCCAGCAGCCAAGAAGTTCTTGGACTAGCGGGGAACTCCAACGAGCAGTACTTC.

This clone was counted a single time. V and J are TRBV18 and TRBJ1-2, with TRBD1 as a possible D gene (5 bases). The germline V gene encodes CDR1 KGHSH and CDR2 LQKENI. This CDR3 region has 12 residues. The germline V and J ends were trimmed by 2 bases and 10 bases, with 11 bases remaining between them. CDR3 DNA: TGTGCCAGCTCACCAGGAGGGGTTGACTACACCTTC. This codes for CASSPGGVDYTF.

The V gene is TRBV5-5, the J gene TRBJ1-2; D remains unclear. Trimming pared 4 bases from V and 11 bases from J, leaving 15 bases between. CDR1 is SGHKS, CDR2 YYEKEE, per germline (reference sequence). This CDR3 comprises 12 residues. The CDR3 protein is CASSPDTTSYTF. CDR3 nucleotides: TGTGCCAGCAGCCCCGACACCACCTCGTACACCTTC.

This rearrangement joins TRBV5-4 to TRBJ1-1; D gene unclear. V was shortened by 0 bases and J by 0 bases, with 9 bases between the two germline ends. This CDR3 has 15 residues. Germline V lookup: CDR1 SGHNT, CDR2 YYREEE (reference sequence). CDR3 amino acids: CASSLAQAMNTEAFF. The CDR3 DNA follows: TGTGCCAGCAGCTTGGCTCAAGCTATGAACACTGAAGCTTTCTTT. The full variable domain, its missing parts supplied by reference TRBV5-4 and TRBJ1-1, is ETGVTQSPTHLIKTRGQQVTLRCSSQSGHNTVSWYQQALGQGPQFIFQYYREEENGRGNFPPRFSGLQFPNYSSELNVNALELDDSALYLCASSLAQAMNTEAFFGQGTRLTVV.

This clone was counted a few times. The chain has TRBV2 and TRBJ2-7; 11 bases align to TRBD1. The V segment lost 6 bases and the J segment 3 bases; nucleotides outside the gene matches: 4. Germline CDR1 and CDR2: SNHLY and FYNNEI. The CDR3 consists of 14 residues. CDR3 loop: CASRTGTGGYEQYF. CDR3 in DNA: TGTGCCAGCAGGACCGGGACAGGGGGCTACGAGCAGTACTTC.